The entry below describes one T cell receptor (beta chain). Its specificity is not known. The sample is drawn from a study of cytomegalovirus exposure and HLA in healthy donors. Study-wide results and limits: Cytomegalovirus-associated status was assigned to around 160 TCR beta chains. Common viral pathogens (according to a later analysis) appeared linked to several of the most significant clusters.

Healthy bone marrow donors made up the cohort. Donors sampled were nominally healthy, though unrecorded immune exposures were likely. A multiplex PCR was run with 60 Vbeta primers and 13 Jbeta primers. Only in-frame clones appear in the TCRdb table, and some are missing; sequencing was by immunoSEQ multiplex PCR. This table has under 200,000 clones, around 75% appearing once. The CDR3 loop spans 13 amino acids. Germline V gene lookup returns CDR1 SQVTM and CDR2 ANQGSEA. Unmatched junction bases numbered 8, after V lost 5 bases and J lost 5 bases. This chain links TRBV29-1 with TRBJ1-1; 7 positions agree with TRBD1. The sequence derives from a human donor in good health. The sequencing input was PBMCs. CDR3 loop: CSVFAGGHTEAFF. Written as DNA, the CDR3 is TGCAGCGTTTTTGCAGGGGGGCATACTGAAGCTTTCTTT.